One and the same sample provided the 9 T cell receptor beta chains below, sequenced in a study of blood T cells in healthy people across ages. Next came a second PCR, run for about 7 to 12 cycles, which used a sample-barcoded 5' primer along with a J-beta primer mix. MiXCR, run by TCRdb on the 5' RACE reads, gives a single entry per CDR3 protein. Among about 1,800,000 distinct CDR3 sequences listed, 28% were seen once. Specimen: blood. Receptors originate from a woman aged 25 to 39 in good health.

Points on this clonotype: This may be a read error: a much more frequent sequence differs by one nucleotide. The genes are TRBV7-2 and TRBJ2-5; D uncertain. The end of the DNA is better explained by TRBJ2-7, so the J call may be wrong. The CDR3 is 16 amino acids. Germline values: CDR1 SGHTA, CDR2 FQGNSA. CDR3 nucleotides: TGTGTCAGCAGCCTCTCGTCGCTGGCCGGTAAATACGAGCAGTACTTC. This codes for CVSSLSSLAGKYEQYF.

This clonotype was detected ten times or more. The chain employs TRBV20-1 and TRBJ2-5, with D perhaps matching TRBD1 or TRBD2 (6 bases each). Germline assignment: CDR1 DFQATT and CDR2 SNEGSKA (reference sequence). This CDR3 has 13 residues. The V gene lost 3 bases and the J gene lost 3 bases, with 11 bases spanning the gap. The CDR3 here is CSASEGGKETQYF. CDR3 nucleotides: TGCAGTGCTAGTGAGGGGGGCAAAGAGACCCAGTACTTC.

Comments on this clonotype: A much larger clone sits a single nucleotide away, making a read error possible. The V call is TRBV5-5, the J call TRBJ2-7; a weak D match, TRBD2 (5 bases). Germline CDR1 SGHKS, CDR2 YYEKEE (reference sequence). CDR3 size: 16 residues. The V end was cut by 2 bases, the J end by 0 bases, with 15 bases between. The CDR3 DNA reads as TGTGCCAGCAGCTTAGGAGGAGAGGATCTCTCCTACGAGCAGTACTTC. The encoded protein is CASSLGGEDLSYEQYF.

This clonotype was seen at least ten times. The chain combines TRBV5-6 with TRBJ2-7; weak D call: TRBD2 (5 bases). From germline, CDR1 is SGHDT and CDR2 YYEEEE. The CDR3 length is 17 residues. Trimming removed 0 bases from V and 2 bases from J, with 18 bases in between. The CDR3 here is CASSLATTSGIPYEQYF. The CDR3 region has the DNA TGTGCCAGCAGCTTGGCTACCACCTCCGGGATCCCCTACGAGCAGTACTTC.

The chain employs TRBV13 and TRBJ2-3; 14 bases align to TRBD2. CDR1 and CDR2 (germline): PRHDT, FYEKMQ (reference sequence). The CDR3 contains 19 residues. Unmatched junction bases numbered 13, after V lost 1 base and J lost 7 bases. CDR3 amino acids: CASSLAPGLAGDPTYTQYF. In nucleotides, the CDR3 is TGTGCCAGCAGCTTAGCGCCGGGACTAGCGGGGGACCCCACTTATACGCAGTATTTT.

This clonotype was detected a few times. The chain combines TRBV12-3 or TRBV12-4 with TRBJ2-3; 7 positions match TRBD2. The CDR3 runs to 15 residues. The V and J ends lost 6 bases and 2 bases, in that order; junction bases with no gene match: 8. CDR3 protein: CASSGTNIFTDTQYF. The CDR3 nucleotides read TGTGCCAGCAGCGGGACTAATATTTTCACAGATACGCAGTATTTT.

V gene TRBV4-1 combines with J gene TRBJ1-3; 7 bases are shared with TRBD1. CDR3 size: 14 residues. Germline V gene sequence: CDR1 MGHRA, CDR2 YSYEKL. V trimming: 6 bases; J trimming: 4 bases; junction bases outside the gene matches: 6. The CDR3 here is CASSPTGRGNTIYF. As DNA, the CDR3 is TGCGCCAGCAGTCCGACAGGGAGGGGAAACACCATATATTTT.

The gene calls are TRBV28 and TRBJ2-7; D is possibly TRBD1 (5 bases). Trimming pared 5 bases from V and 5 bases from J, leaving 19 bases between. Germline loops: CDR1 MDHEN, CDR2 SYDVKM. The CDR3 covers 15 residues. DNA for the CDR3: TGTGCCAGCAGTCCGGTCGGCAGGGAAAGCAACGAGCAGTACTTC. It encodes CASSPVGRESNEQYF.

V usage is TRBV7-9 and J usage is TRBJ1-1; TRBD1 is a possible D gene (5 bases). Trimming cost V 6 bases and J 2 bases, with 16 bases left between them. The CDR3 has 15 residues. The germline V gene has CDR1 SEHNR and CDR2 FQNEAQ (reference sequence). CDR3 sequence (DNA): TGTGCCAGCAGACCAGCATACGGGACTAACACTGAAGCTTTCTTT. It is translated as CASRPAYGTNTEAFF. Drawing the rest from reference TRBV7-9 and TRBJ1-1, the complete variable domain is DTGVSQNPRHKITKRGQNVTFRCDPISEHNRLYWYRQTLGQGPEFLTYFQNEAQLEKSRLLSDRFSAERPKGSFSTLEIQRTEQGDSAMYLCASRPAYGTNTEAFFGQGTRLTVV.